This TCR beta chain was sequenced in a study of long-term antiretroviral therapy in people with HIV. Whole-study results and caveats: Clones expanded before ART dominated the repertoire at all time points.

Among participants with HIV, every one received treatment in the United States. Sequencing relied on immunoSEQ assay v3.0, run at survey level. Libraries were prepared by immunoSEQ multiplex PCR; TCRdb keeps only in-frame clonotypes and omits some of them. Found here are 10,000 or so clones, 70% to 85% of them singletons; the top ten hold about 14%. With respect to this clone: As yet, its antigen is unknown.

V dropped 5 bases and J dropped 5; count of bases not matched to a gene: 8. CDR3 length: 15 amino acids. Per the germline V gene, CDR1 is SGHNT and CDR2 is YENEEA. The sample here was unsorted PBMCs, taken approximately 3.2 years before starting antiretroviral therapy. The chain recombines TRBV11-3 with TRBJ2-2, with TRBD2 matching 7 bases. The TCR originated in a man aged 40-50 years with HIV. CDR3 sequence: CASSGLAGGTGELFF. The CDR3 DNA reads as TGTGCCAGCAGCGGTTTAGCGGGCGGTACCGGGGAGCTGTTTTTT.